This passage covers 10 T cell receptor beta chains from one sample sequenced in a study of T cells in Graves' hyperthyroidism and ophthalmopathy. RNA transcripts served as the template for amplifying TCR beta CDR3 regions. Using the HTBI primer set, a first-round RT-PCR was run on the TCR CDR3. TCRdb passed the multiplex PCR reads through MiXCR, listing each CDR3 protein once. The table lists under 700,000 distinct CDR3 sequences, 15% to 20% of them singletons. Sequencing was done on a sample of blood. Every receptor here comes from a woman between 18 and 29 years old with Graves' hyperthyroidism.

V and J are TRBV18 and TRBJ2-3; 7 bases align to TRBD2. With 0 bases clipped from V and 6 bases from J, the junction kept 3 bases outside the gene matches. Looked up from germline, CDR1 is KGHSH and CDR2 is LQKENI. CDR3 length: 14 residues. CDR3 protein: CASSPPGGVDTQYF. The CDR3 coding sequence is TGTGCCAGCTCACCACCGGGAGGGGTGGATACGCAGTATTTT.

This clonotype was seen ten or more times. The J gene is TRBJ2-3, the V gene TRBV5-1; 8 bases are a match to TRBD2. V gave up 0 bases and J gave up 3 bases; unmatched junction bases: 9. The V gene's germline CDR1 is SGHRS and CDR2 YFSETQ. The CDR3 spans 17 residues. The CDR3 protein is CASSLAEGGRKTDTQYF. In nucleotides, the CDR3 is TGCGCCAGCAGCTTGGCCGAGGGCGGGAGGAAGACAGATACGCAGTATTTT.

Ten or more counts support this clonotype. The chain couples TRBV10-2 to TRBJ2-1; perhaps TRBD2 as D (6 bases). The CDR3 length is 13 residues. The V end lost 3 bases, the J end lost 8 bases, and 11 bases lay between the germline ends. Per the germline V gene, CDR1 is WSHSY and CDR2 is SAAADI. The CDR3 loop is CASSDSPSDEQFF. The CDR3 nucleotides are TGCGCCAGCAGTGACTCGCCTAGCGATGAGCAGTTCTTC.

Many counts were recorded for this clonotype. The CDR3 loop reads CATSRVLLAGGETQYF. In DNA form, the CDR3 reads TGTGCCACCAGCAGAGTTCTACTAGCGGGAGGAGAGACCCAGTACTTC. V and J are TRBV15 and TRBJ2-5; 12 bases map to TRBD2. CDR1 is LNHNV and CDR2 is YYDKDF in the germline V gene (reference sequence). The CDR3 has 16 residues. The trim removed 1 base at V and 4 bases at J, leaving 4 bases unmatched.

Ten or more counts support this clonotype. The chain is built from TRBV28 and TRBJ1-5; the match to TRBD1 covers 10 bases. The CDR3 runs 15 residues. V gave up 3 bases and J gave up 5 bases; unmatched junction bases: 4. The germline V gene encodes CDR1 MDHEN and CDR2 SYDVKM. The CDR3 is CASSLRTGGDQPQHF. In nucleotides, the CDR3 is TGTGCCAGCAGTTTGAGGACAGGGGGTGATCAGCCCCAGCATTTT.

There are many counts of this clonotype. The chain combines TRBV28 with TRBJ2-1; D is unresolved. The CDR3 extends over 15 amino acids. The V gene's germline CDR1 is MDHEN and CDR2 SYDVKM. Trimming removed 5 bases from V and 6 bases from J, with 17 bases in between. Here the CDR3 reads CASSKPVTSVNEQFF. The CDR3 DNA reads as TGTGCCAGCAGTAAACCGGTCACCTCCGTCAATGAGCAGTTCTTC.

This clonotype was found a few times. The gene calls are TRBV20-1 and TRBJ2-1; 12 nucleotides agree with TRBD1. V dropped 3 bases and J dropped 5; count of bases not matched to a gene: 11. The CDR3 has 17 residues. Germline-derived CDR1 and CDR2 are DFQATT and SNEGSKA (reference sequence). The chain's CDR3 is CSARRSGQGATNNEQFF. CDR3 DNA: TGCAGTGCTAGGAGATCGGGACAGGGGGCGACCAACAATGAGCAGTTCTTC.

This clonotype occurred a few times. The chain combines TRBV7-7 with TRBJ2-3; D unclear. This CDR3 has 15 residues. The germline V gene has CDR1 SSHAT and CDR2 FNYEAQ (reference sequence). The V end was cut by 1 base, the J end by 3 bases, with 11 bases between. The CDR3 sequence is CASSLGAATTDTQYF. CDR3 sequence (DNA): TGTGCCAGCAGCTTAGGGGCCGCAACGACAGATACGCAGTATTTT.

This clonotype has a handful of counts. J is TRBJ2-1 and V is TRBV20-1, with D possibly matching TRBD2 (7 bases). V shed 1 base and J shed 2 bases, with 24 bases lying between them. CDR1 DFQATT and CDR2 SNEGSKA come from the germline V gene (reference sequence). The CDR3 totals 19 residues. CDR3 amino acids: CSARVWGRGGSLTYNEQFF. The CDR3 DNA reads TGCAGTGCTAGAGTTTGGGGGAGGGGGGGCTCTCTCACCTACAATGAGCAGTTCTTC.

The chain uses TRBV5-1 and TRBJ1-3, with unresolved D. Per the germline V gene, CDR1 is SGHRS and CDR2 is YFSETQ. V lost 4 bases and J lost 0, with 11 bases in between. This CDR3 is built from 15 residues. The CDR3 is CASSVRPDSGNTIYF. DNA of the CDR3: TGCGCCAGCAGCGTTCGACCTGACTCTGGAAACACCATATATTTT.